This entry describes one TCR beta chain. One junction end disagrees with the germline gene, perhaps due to a read error. Measured with immunoSEQ multiplex PCR; TCRdb has only the in-frame clones, and not every one. This sample has around 250,000 clones, with over 70% found just once. The data belong to a study of control samples from healthy donors and cancer patients. The CDR3 runs 12 residues. Germline CDR1 SNHLY, CDR2 FYNNEI. The V gene is TRBV2, the J gene TRBJ2-7; a possible D gene is TRBD1 (6 bases). This clonotype originated in a woman aged 55 to 70 with lung cancer. The sample taken for sequencing was PBMCs. The CDR3 nucleotides read TGTGCCTGCAGGGGAGTAAACTACGAGCAGTACTTC. This sequence encodes CACRGVNYEQYF.